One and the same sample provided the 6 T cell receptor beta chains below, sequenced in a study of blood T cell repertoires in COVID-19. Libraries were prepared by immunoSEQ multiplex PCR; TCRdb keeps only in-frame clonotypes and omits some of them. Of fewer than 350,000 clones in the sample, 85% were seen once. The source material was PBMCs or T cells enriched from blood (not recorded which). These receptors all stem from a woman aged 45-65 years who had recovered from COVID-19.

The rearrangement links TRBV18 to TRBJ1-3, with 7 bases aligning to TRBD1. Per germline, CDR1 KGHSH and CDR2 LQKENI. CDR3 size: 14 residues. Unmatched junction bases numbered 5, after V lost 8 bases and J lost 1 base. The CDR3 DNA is TGTGCCAGCGGCAAGACAGGGTCTGGAAACACCATATATTTT. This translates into CASGKTGSGNTIYF.

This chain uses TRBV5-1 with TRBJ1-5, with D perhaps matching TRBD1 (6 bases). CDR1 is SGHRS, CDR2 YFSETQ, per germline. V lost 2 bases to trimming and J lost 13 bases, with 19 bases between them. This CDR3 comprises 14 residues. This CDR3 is CASSFGGPETTQHF. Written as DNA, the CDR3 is TGCGCCAGCAGCTTTGGGGGCCCTGAAACCACTCAGCATTTT.

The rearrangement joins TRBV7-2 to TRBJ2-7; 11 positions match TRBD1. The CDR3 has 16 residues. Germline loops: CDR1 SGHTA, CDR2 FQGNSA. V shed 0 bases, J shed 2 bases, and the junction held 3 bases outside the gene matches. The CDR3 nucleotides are TGTGCCAGCAGCTTAGCGCGGACAGGGGGCACCTACGAGCAGTACTTC. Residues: CASSLARTGGTYEQYF.

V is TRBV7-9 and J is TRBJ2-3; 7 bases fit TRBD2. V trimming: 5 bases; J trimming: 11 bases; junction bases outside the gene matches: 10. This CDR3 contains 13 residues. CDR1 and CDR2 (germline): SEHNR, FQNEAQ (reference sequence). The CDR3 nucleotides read TGTGCCAGCAGCGGGACTACCCGACTAAAGCAGTATTTT. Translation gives CASSGTTRLKQYF. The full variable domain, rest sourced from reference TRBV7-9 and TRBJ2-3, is DTGVSQNPRHKITKRGQNVTFRCDPISEHNRLYWYRQTLGQGPEFLTYFQNEAQLEKSRLLSDRFSAERPKGSFSTLEIQRTEQGDSAMYLCASSGTTRLKQYFGPGTRLTVL.

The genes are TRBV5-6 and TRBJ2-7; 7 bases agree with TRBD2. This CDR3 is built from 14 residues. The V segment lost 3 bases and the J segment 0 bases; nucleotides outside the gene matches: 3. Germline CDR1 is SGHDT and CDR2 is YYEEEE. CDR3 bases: TGTGCCAGCAGCTGGGGGGGAGCCTCCTACGAGCAGTACTTC. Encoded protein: CASSWGGASYEQYF. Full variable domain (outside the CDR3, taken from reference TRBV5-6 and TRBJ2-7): DAGVTQSPTHLIKTRGQQVTLRCSPKSGHDTVSWYQQALGQGPQFIFQYYEEEERQRGNFPDRFSGHQFPNYSSELNVNALLLGDSALYLCASSWGGASYEQYFGPGTRLTVT.

CDR3 coding DNA: TGCGCCAGCAGCCCACGCGGGCCGGGACAGGGGGCTTACAATGAGCAGTTCTTC. Its protein product is CASSPRGPGQGAYNEQFF. The chain joins TRBV5-1 to TRBJ2-1, with 12 bases matching TRBD1. Germline assignment: CDR1 SGHRS and CDR2 YFSETQ. The CDR3 is 18 amino acids. J gave up 4 bases and V 4 bases, and 12 bases lay outside the gene matches.